One sample yielded the 27 T cell receptor beta chains listed below, sequenced in a study of spatial heterogeneity in lung cancer. Indicated time point: blood at routine non-recurrence follow-up after resection. TCRdb processed the 5' RACE reads anew with MiXCR; each CDR3 protein has one entry. The sample contains fewer than 25,000 distinct CDR3 sequences, roughly 9.7% of which appear only once. Material: PBMCs, obtained at follow-up. The receptors here all came from a male donor with early-stage non-small cell lung cancer.

Within the sample, this clonotype is medium-sized. The chain couples TRBV7-9 to TRBJ1-5; D is ambiguous. The CDR3 is 13 amino acids. V was trimmed by 5 bases and J by 4 bases, leaving 9 bases between them. CDR1 and CDR2 from the germline V gene are SEHNR and FQNEAQ (reference sequence). CDR3 sequence reads: CASSDWGNQPQHF. The CDR3 region has the DNA TGTGCCAGCAGCGATTGGGGAAATCAGCCCCAGCATTTT.

The CDR3 nucleotides read TGTGCCAGCAGTGTTTGGGGGCATCAGCCCCAGCATTTT. Its protein is CASSVWGHQPQHF. This chain links TRBV2 with TRBJ1-5, with a possible D match to TRBD1 (6 bases). Trimming left V 4 bases short and J 5 bases short, with 9 bases between. Germline V CDR1 and CDR2: SNHLY, FYNNEI. The CDR3 is 13 amino acids. The whole variable domain, filled in from reference TRBV2 and TRBJ1-5, reads EPEVTQTPSHQVTQMGQEVILRCVPISNHLYFYWYRQILGQKVEFLVSFYNNEISEKSEIFDDQFSVERPDGSNFTLKIRSTKLEDSAMYFCASSVWGHQPQHFGDGTRLSIL.

This clonotype was recorded many times. The rearrangement links TRBV2 to TRBJ1-4; 8 bases align to TRBD1. CDR3 length equals 14 residues. Trimming took 5 bases from V and 8 from J; bases not matched to a gene: 7. Germline-derived CDR1 and CDR2 are SNHLY and FYNNEI. The CDR3 reads CASSRTGPREKLFF. Here the CDR3 DNA reads TGTGCCAGCAGTCGGACAGGGCCGAGGGAAAAACTGTTTTTT.

V usage is TRBV12-3 or TRBV12-4 and J usage is TRBJ2-5; D possibly corresponds to TRBD2 (6 bases). Trimming shortened V by 6 bases and J by 1 base, and 12 bases separated the two germline ends. This CDR3 has 14 residues. The CDR3 nucleotides are TGTGCCAGCAGGCGCGCCGGGGGCCAAGAGACCCAGTACTTC. Residues: CASRRAGGQETQYF.

The table lists this clonotype with many counts. The genes are TRBV20-1 and TRBJ2-1; no reliable D call. The V end lost 0 bases, the J end lost 6 bases, and 12 bases lay between the germline ends. The germline V gene encodes CDR1 DFQATT and CDR2 SNEGSKA (reference sequence). The CDR3 runs to 14 residues. CDR3 sequence (DNA): TGCAGTGCTAGAGAGCCCTCCTTTCGCAATGAGCAGTTCTTC. Translation gives CSAREPSFRNEQFF.

This clonotype came up many times. Here the CDR3 DNA reads TGCGCCAGCAGCCTGGGACAGGGGGCGCGGGAGCAGTACTTC. This codes for CASSLGQGAREQYF. The chain recombines TRBV5-1 with TRBJ2-7; 12 bases agree with TRBD1. Losses at the gene ends were 4 bases for V and 7 bases for J; bases not matched to a gene: 6. The CDR3 is 14 amino acids. Germline values: CDR1 SGHRS, CDR2 YFSETQ. Filled out from reference TRBV5-1 and TRBJ2-7, the complete variable domain reads KAGVTQTPRYLIKTRGQQVTLSCSPISGHRSVSWYQQTPGQGLQFLFEYFSETQRNKGNFPGRFSGRQFSNSRSEMNVSTLELGDSALYLCASSLGQGAREQYFGPGTRLTVT.

By share of the sample, this clonotype is medium-sized. The chain couples TRBV20-1 to TRBJ2-7; 7 bases map to TRBD1. The germline gives CDR1 DFQATT, CDR2 SNEGSKA (reference sequence). Trimming at V came to 4 bases and at J to 0 bases, leaving 9 bases not matched to a gene. The CDR3 totals 15 residues. The CDR3 reads CSAKQTGVLSYEQYF. The CDR3 DNA reads as TGCAGTGCTAAACAAACAGGGGTCCTCTCCTACGAGCAGTACTTC.

This clonotype was observed at least ten times. The chain links TRBV5-1 to TRBJ2-2; weak D call: TRBD1 (5 bases). Trimming removed 5 bases from V and 1 base from J, with 9 bases in between. This CDR3 region has 14 residues. CDR1 and CDR2 from the germline V gene are SGHRS and YFSETQ. The CDR3 region is CASSDRENTGELFF. CDR3 DNA sequence: TGCGCCAGCAGTGACAGAGAGAACACCGGGGAGCTGTTTTTT.

The chain joins TRBV6-5 to TRBJ1-1; 7 bases are shared with TRBD1. This CDR3 is 18 amino acids long. Losses at the gene ends were 0 bases for V and 4 bases for J; bases not matched to a gene: 14. Germline CDR1 and CDR2: MNHEY and SVGAGI. This CDR3 is CASSYSTPRTGKGTEAFF. In nucleotides, the CDR3 is TGTGCCAGCAGTTACTCAACTCCCCGGACAGGAAAGGGCACTGAAGCTTTCTTT.

The table lists this clonotype with a few counts. The chain has TRBV30 and TRBJ2-7; maybe TRBD1 (6 bases). CDR3 length: 14 residues. Trimming left V 0 bases short and J 2 bases short, with 11 bases between. Germline CDR1 is GTSNPN and CDR2 is SVGIG (reference sequence). Written as DNA, the CDR3 is TGTGCCTGGAGTGTAAAAGGGGGAACCTACGAGCAGTACTTC. Translated: CAWSVKGGTYEQYF.

This clonotype showed up many times. At one boundary the junction diverges from the germline segment, which might be a read error. This rearrangement joins TRBV29-1 to TRBJ2-7; no reliable D call. The length of the CDR3 is 13 residues. Per germline, CDR1 SQVTM and CDR2 ANQGSEA. The CDR3 nucleotides read TGCAGCGTTAAAGAATCCCTTCTCTACGAGCAGTACTTC. Protein sequence: CSVKESLLYEQYF.

The J gene is TRBJ2-1, the V gene TRBV27, with TRBD2 as a possible D gene (5 bases). Germline loops: CDR1 MNHEY, CDR2 SMNVEV (reference sequence). The CDR3 is made up of 12 amino acids. V was cut by 6 bases and J by 4 bases, with 7 bases left in between. The CDR3 DNA follows: TGTGCCAGCAGGACTACATACAATGAGCAGTTCTTC. Translated: CASRTTYNEQFF.

This clonotype was recorded many times. The V call is TRBV4-3, the J call TRBJ2-1; either TRBD1 or TRBD2 may supply D (5 bases each). Per germline, CDR1 LGHNA and CDR2 YSLEER. V lost 1 base, J lost 6 bases, and 10 bases lay in between. The CDR3 is 14 residues long. CDR3 nucleotide sequence: TGCGCCAGCAGCCAAGTCCGAGGGGTCAATGAGCAGTTCTTC. Protein: CASSQVRGVNEQFF.

This clonotype was seen ten or more times. V is TRBV5-4 and J is TRBJ1-4; tentatively, D is TRBD1 (5 bases). V was shortened by 4 bases and J by 7 bases, with 11 bases between the two germline ends. The germline V gene has CDR1 SGHNT and CDR2 YYREEE (reference sequence). CDR3 length: 13 amino acids. DNA for the CDR3: TGTGCCAGCAGCCCTACGAGGGGTGAAAAACTGTTTTTT. It yields the protein CASSPTRGEKLFF.

Ten or more counts support this clonotype. V usage is TRBV23-1 and J usage is TRBJ2-2; 7 bases agree with TRBD1. TRBV23-1 is an ORF, with its function uncertain. V was clipped by 1 base and J by 4 bases; unmatched bases: 21. This CDR3 contains 21 residues. The CDR3 is CASSQLLEDRPSPRSTGELFF. The CDR3 DNA sequence: TGCGCCAGCAGTCAATTATTAGAGGACAGGCCGTCTCCACGGTCCACCGGGGAGCTGTTTTTT.

This clonotype was recorded many times. The chain links TRBV29-1 to TRBJ2-5, with TRBD1 matching over 8 bases. This CDR3 has 17 amino acids. The J segment lost 6 bases and the V segment lost 7 bases, leaving 22 bases of the junction unmatched. Per germline, CDR1 SQVTM and CDR2 ANQGSEA. CDR3 DNA: TGCAGCGCCAGCCTCCGGGCAGGGGGCCCCACCAGCCAGACCCAGTACTTC. Translation gives CSASLRAGGPTSQTQYF. Supplemented by reference TRBV29-1 and TRBJ2-5, the full variable domain reads SAVISQKPSRDICQRGTSLTIQCQVDSQVTMMFWYRQQPGQSLTLIATANQGSEATYESGFVIDKFPISRPNLTFSTLTVSNMSPEDSSIYLCSASLRAGGPTSQTQYFGPGTRLLVL.

J is TRBJ2-1 and V is TRBV11-2; TRBD1 is a possible D gene (6 bases). The V gene's germline CDR1 is SGHAT and CDR2 FQNNGV. V was pared by 2 bases and J by 0 bases, with 14 bases between. The length of the CDR3 is 17 residues. CDR3 protein: CASSLLGASSSYNEQFF. The DNA of the CDR3 is TGTGCCAGCAGCTTATTGGGGGCCTCAAGCTCCTACAATGAGCAGTTCTTC. Supplemented by reference TRBV11-2 and TRBJ2-1, the full variable domain reads EAGVAQSPRYKIIEKRQSVAFWCNPISGHATLYWYQQILGQGPKLLIQFQNNGVVDDSQLPKDRFSAERLKGVDSTLKIQPAKLEDSAVYLCASSLLGASSSYNEQFFGPGTRLTVL.

The chain recombines TRBV5-6 with TRBJ1-4, with 7 bases identical to TRBD1. V shed 1 base and J 8 bases; nucleotides not matched to a gene: 2. Per the germline V gene, CDR1 is SGHDT and CDR2 is YYEEEE. This CDR3 spans 13 amino acids. CDR3 coding DNA: TGTGCCAGCAGCTTGACAGGGGAGGAAAAACTGTTTTTT. This codes for CASSLTGEEKLFF.

This clonotype has more than one count but fewer than ten. The rearrangement uses TRBV7-9 and TRBJ1-5, with a weak D call TRBD1 (6 bases). Per the germline V gene, CDR1 is SEHNR and CDR2 is FQNEAQ (reference sequence). The CDR3 has 15 amino acids. The V end was cut by 3 bases, the J end by 5 bases, with 14 bases between. The CDR3 protein is CASSLKGGPDQPQHF. The CDR3 region has the DNA TGTGCCAGCAGCTTGAAGGGGGGCCCGGATCAGCCCCAGCATTTT.

This clonotype was recorded a few times. The chain recombines TRBV5-1 with TRBJ1-1; 7 bases are a match to TRBD1. In germline, CDR1 is SGHRS, CDR2 YFSETQ. This CDR3 is 16 amino acids long. J gave up 4 bases and V 5 bases, and 14 bases lay outside the gene matches. This chain's CDR3 is CASRTGQVLSGTEAFF. CDR3 sequence (DNA): TGCGCCAGCAGAACTGGACAGGTCCTATCTGGCACTGAAGCTTTCTTT. The entire variable domain, with the rest obtained from reference TRBV5-1 and TRBJ1-1, is as follows: KAGVTQTPRYLIKTRGQQVTLSCSPISGHRSVSWYQQTPGQGLQFLFEYFSETQRNKGNFPGRFSGRQFSNSRSEMNVSTLELGDSALYLCASRTGQVLSGTEAFFGQGTRLTVV.

There are many counts of this clonotype. The J gene is TRBJ1-3, the V gene TRBV9; no definite D call. Germline CDR1 and CDR2: SGDLS and YYNGEE. The CDR3 contains 14 residues. V lost 2 bases and J lost 0, with 6 bases in between. Here the CDR3 reads CASSVTSSGNTIYF. The CDR3 bases are TGTGCCAGCAGCGTTACGAGCTCTGGAAACACCATATATTTT.

This clonotype was detected many times. The chain uses TRBV28 and TRBJ1-4; TRBD1 agrees at 9 bases. Germline trimming cut 3 bases from V and 8 bases from J; bases unmatched to any gene: 4. Germline assignment: CDR1 MDHEN and CDR2 SYDVKM. There are 14 residues in the CDR3. CDR3 in DNA: TGTGCCAGCAGTTTTTACAGGGGGCGGGAAAAACTGTTTTTT. Translated: CASSFYRGREKLFF.

The chain couples TRBV6-1 to TRBJ2-7; no clear D gene. Trimming took off 4 bases at V and 2 bases at J, with 9 bases between the two ends. The CDR3 loop spans 13 amino acids. The germline CDR1 and CDR2 sequences are MNHNS and SASEGT. The CDR3 region is CASSVEGTYEQYF. The CDR3 nucleotides read TGTGCCAGCAGTGTGGAAGGGACCTACGAGCAGTACTTC.

This clonotype was observed a handful of times. The chain carries TRBV10-2 and TRBJ2-7; 8 bases agree with TRBD2. This CDR3 comprises 14 residues. Germline CDR1 is WSHSY and CDR2 is SAAADI. The J segment lost 0 bases and the V segment lost 8 bases, leaving 6 bases of the junction unmatched. CDR3 coding DNA: TGCGCCAGCTCGAGCGGGGGTCTCTCCTACGAGCAGTACTTC. Its protein product is CASSSGGLSYEQYF.

The genes are TRBV11-2 and TRBJ2-3, with a tentative D call TRBD2 (6 bases). The CDR3 spans 15 residues. V was cut by 3 bases and J by 0 bases, with 10 bases left in between. Per the germline V gene, CDR1 is SGHAT and CDR2 is FQNNGV. The CDR3 DNA sequence: TGTGCCAGCAGCTTTACTAGCTTTAGCACAGATACGCAGTATTTT. This codes for CASSFTSFSTDTQYF. The whole variable domain, remainder taken from reference TRBV11-2 and TRBJ2-3, is EAGVAQSPRYKIIEKRQSVAFWCNPISGHATLYWYQQILGQGPKLLIQFQNNGVVDDSQLPKDRFSAERLKGVDSTLKIQPAKLEDSAVYLCASSFTSFSTDTQYFGPGTRLTVL.

A few counts support this clonotype. V gene TRBV4-1 combines with J gene TRBJ2-2; perhaps TRBD2 as D (6 bases). Looked up from germline, CDR1 is MGHRA and CDR2 is YSYEKL. The CDR3 length is 15 residues. The CDR3 DNA reads as TGCGCGTCCGGGACTCCCGAAAAAAAGGCCGGGGAGCTGTTTTTT. Translation: CASGTPEKKAGELFF.

This clonotype was detected a few times. The chain links TRBV7-2 to TRBJ2-1; weak D call: TRBD2 (6 bases). Germline lookup yields CDR1 SGHTA and CDR2 FQGNSA. Trimming removed 5 bases at V and 10 bases at J, with 24 bases between. The CDR3 sequence is 16 residues long. For the CDR3, the DNA is TGTGCCAGCAGCACGTATTCAGGAGTGTCCAGCGGGGAGCAGTTCTTC. This codes for CASSTYSGVSSGEQFF. The entire variable domain, with the rest obtained from reference TRBV7-2 and TRBJ2-1, is as follows: GAGVSQSPSNKVTEKGKDVELRCDPISGHTALYWYRQSLGQGLEFLIYFQGNSAPDKSGLPSDRFSAERTGGSVSTLTIQRTQQEDSAVYLCASSTYSGVSSGEQFFGPGTRLTVL.